The next 6 T cell receptor beta chains were all read from a single sample in a study of blood T cell repertoires in COVID-19. TCRdb's table, derived via immunoSEQ multiplex PCR, lists solely in-frame clones and lacks some. The table records a few hundred thousand clones, 70% to 90% of them present only once. The sequenced material came from PBMCs or T cells enriched from blood (not recorded which). The receptors stem from a woman aged 50 to 60 who had recovered from COVID-19.

J is TRBJ1-1 and V is TRBV2, with D maybe TRBD1 (6 bases). Germline-derived CDR1 and CDR2 are SNHLY and FYNNEI. The CDR3 extends over 16 amino acids. V was clipped by 3 bases and J by 1 base, with 15 bases between them. In DNA form, the CDR3 reads TGTGCCAGCAGTGAGTGGATCAGGGGTCAGAACACTGAAGCTTTCTTT. It is translated as CASSEWIRGQNTEAFF.

The table lists this clone with a few counts. This chain uses TRBV29-1 with TRBJ1-1; D remains ambiguous. V lost 8 bases to trimming and J lost 1 base, with 11 bases between them. Germline-derived CDR1 and CDR2 are SQVTM and ANQGSEA. The CDR3 is 12 residues long. The CDR3 DNA follows: TGCAGCTCTTGGGGAGGGAACACTGAAGCTTTCTTT. This gives the protein CSSWGGNTEAFF. The complete variable domain, with remaining parts taken from reference TRBV29-1 and TRBJ1-1, reads SAVISQKPSRDICQRGTSLTIQCQVDSQVTMMFWYRQQPGQSLTLIATANQGSEATYESGFVIDKFPISRPNLTFSTLTVSNMSPEDSSIYLCSSWGGNTEAFFGQGTRLTVV.

V gene TRBV11-2 combines with J gene TRBJ1-3, with D unresolved. CDR3 length: 11 amino acids. The germline CDR1 and CDR2 sequences are SGHAT and FQNNGV. The V gene lost 5 bases and the J gene lost 11 bases, with 10 bases spanning the gap. The CDR3 DNA is TGTGCCAGCAGCACTAGGTATTCCATATATTTT. Amino acids: CASSTRYSIYF.

This clone was counted a single time. This sequence joins TRBV10-1 and TRBJ2-7; 7 bases agree with TRBD2. The CDR3 contains 12 residues. Germline CDR1 is WNHNN and CDR2 is SYGVQD (reference sequence). Unmatched junction bases numbered 4, after V lost 6 bases and J lost 5 bases. CDR3 amino acids: CASSGSGDEQYF. Written as DNA, the CDR3 is TGCGCCAGCAGCGGGAGCGGGGACGAGCAGTACTTC.

The gene calls are TRBV7-8 and TRBJ1-5; 9 bases align to TRBD1. The V gene end was trimmed by 7 bases and the J gene end by 5 bases; junction bases not matched to a gene: 12. CDR1 is SGHVS and CDR2 is FQNEAQ in the germline V gene. CDR3 size: 16 residues. The CDR3 coding sequence is TGTGCCAGCACCACAGGGGGCACGGGGCGACATCAGCCCCAGCATTTT. Its protein product is CASTTGGTGRHQPQHF.

About this clone itself: Other DNA sequences of this sample code for an identical CDR3. This chain links TRBV18 with TRBJ2-7; 12 nucleotides match TRBD1. The CDR3 totals 14 residues. Unmatched junction bases numbered 4, after V lost 6 bases and J lost 4 bases. In germline, CDR1 is KGHSH, CDR2 LQKENI. CDR3 residues: CASSPGQGAYEQYF. The CDR3 bases are TGTGCCAGCTCTCCGGGACAGGGGGCTTACGAGCAGTACTTC.